This T cell receptor (beta chain) came from a study of T cell responses to AZD1222 COVID-19 vaccine listed by TCRdb under 2021. For the study in its entirety: TCR sequencing covered about 230 trial participants: 207 given two doses of AZD1222 and 26 given two doses of MenACWY control vaccine. Trial participants were enrolled by age into 18-55, 56-69 and 70-plus year subgroups, with 148, 28 and 57 TCR-sequenced participants respectively. Overall results and qualifications from the work: Most participants were white British and females outnumbered males, and the authors suggested that clonal diversity may have been underestimated. Because no samples from the day 14 peak response were available, repertoires could be characterized only after the peak T cell response. Vaccine-associated CD4 TCRs spanned the whole spike protein, with dominant responses in regions 160-218 and 743-854. In the small 56-69-year group, the increase in depth fell short of significance, most likely because of low power. Reportedly, close to half of the unique spike-specific TCRs recognized epitopes lying outside the regions that are mutated in the B.1.351 and B.1.1.7 variants. Conclusions about previously exposed vaccinees are limited, since just six or seven AZD1222 recipients were seropositive for SARS-CoV-2 at baseline. After two AZD1222 doses, spike-specific TCR breadth and depth were significantly higher than at day 0 and than in MenACWY recipients.

About this clone: The clone's antigen remains unknown. Base qualities are not recorded, but no much larger clone differs from it by a single base.

The CDR3 regions of human TCRbeta chains were analyzed by immunosequencing. Per the original workflow: Repertoire TCRs were matched against a reference library of SARS-CoV-2-specific TCRs generated with the MIRA antigen-specificity platform. Breadth was defined as the fraction of unique TCRs that were SARS-CoV-2-associated, and depth was defined as the fraction of total T cells that were SARS-CoV-2-associated. Using the MIRA data, each spike-specific TCR was assigned both to the spike region to which the TCR was reactive and to a CD4 or CD8 class. Log10-transformed breadth and depth values were compared by one-way ANOVA with Sidak's multiple comparisons tests. TCRdb holds this immuneACCESS table with in-frame rearrangements only. Some clones are missing; in checked studies, unresolved V genes explain under half, and the rest has no known cause. That table is the source of V, J and clone size, and D and trimming were worked out from the DNA. Counted in this sample were roughly 70,000 clones; about 88% of them appeared once. The ten most abundant clones make up about 9.6% of the sample.

The time point label for this specimen denotes: about 28 days (+/-7) after the second vaccine dose. Because spike-specific TCR depth and breadth did not differ between the two schedules, AZD1222 recipients who got a second dose at roughly 4 weeks were pooled with those who got a second dose at roughly 12 weeks. Vaccinee samples came from UK trials COV001 and COV002, including a single-blind randomized controlled phase 2/3 trial of AZD1222 (ChAdOx1 nCoV-19) in healthy adults. Trial participant PBMC samples were collected at day 0 and day 28 after the second dose for TCRbeta chain sequencing. The V end loses 1 base and the J end loses 10 bases, and a stretch of 11 bases separates them. The germline V gene (reference sequence) specifies SGHAT as CDR1 and FQDESV as CDR2. Spanning cysteine to phenylalanine, the CDR3 consists of 13 amino acids. Only the CDR3 region is kept as DNA, spanning 39 bases read in frame from base 1.

The V and J segments used are TRBV11-1 and TRBJ2-1; the D gene is unclear. The sequencing used peripheral blood, collected 28 days after the second AZD1222 dose. This TCR was sampled from an adult who received the AZD1222 COVID-19 vaccine. The base sequence is TGTGCCAGCAGCTTAGATAGCAGAGGCGAGCAGTTCTTC. Its protein reads: CASSLDSRGEQFF. Joined to the reference TRBV11-1 and TRBJ2-1 proteins, this CDR3 gives the full variable domain: EAEVAQSPRYKITEKSQAVAFWCDPISGHATLYWYRQILGQGPELLVQFQDESVVDDSQLPKDRFSAERLKGVDSTLKIQPAELGDSAMYLCASSLDSRGEQFFGPGTRLTVL.